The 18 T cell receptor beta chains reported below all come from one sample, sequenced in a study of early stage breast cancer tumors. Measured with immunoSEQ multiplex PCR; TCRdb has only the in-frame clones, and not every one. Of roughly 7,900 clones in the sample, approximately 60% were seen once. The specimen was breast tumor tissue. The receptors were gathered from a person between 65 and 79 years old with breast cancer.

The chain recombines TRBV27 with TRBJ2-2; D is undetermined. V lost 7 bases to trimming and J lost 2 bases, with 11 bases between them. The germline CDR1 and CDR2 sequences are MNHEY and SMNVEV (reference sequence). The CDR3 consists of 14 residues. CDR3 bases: TGTGCCAGCACGCCACAGCTAAACACCGGGGAGCTGTTTTTT. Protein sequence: CASTPQLNTGELFF.

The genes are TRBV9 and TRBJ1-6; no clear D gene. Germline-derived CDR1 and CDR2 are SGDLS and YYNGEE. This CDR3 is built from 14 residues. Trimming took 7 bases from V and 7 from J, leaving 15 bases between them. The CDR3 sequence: CASSARVVNSPLHF. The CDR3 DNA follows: TGTGCCAGCTCCGCCCGGGTAGTCAATTCACCCCTCCACTTT.

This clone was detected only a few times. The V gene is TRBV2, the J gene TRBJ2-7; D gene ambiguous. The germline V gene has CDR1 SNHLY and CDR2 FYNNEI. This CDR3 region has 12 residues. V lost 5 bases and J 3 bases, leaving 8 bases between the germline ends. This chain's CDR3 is CASSLRVYEQYF. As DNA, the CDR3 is TGTGCCAGCAGTTTGAGAGTCTACGAGCAGTACTTC.

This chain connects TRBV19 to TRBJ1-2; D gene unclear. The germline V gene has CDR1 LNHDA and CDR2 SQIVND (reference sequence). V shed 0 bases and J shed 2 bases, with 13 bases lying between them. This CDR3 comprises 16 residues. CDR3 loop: CASSIDHQYPNYGYTF. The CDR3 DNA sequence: TGTGCCAGTAGTATAGATCACCAGTACCCAAACTATGGCTACACCTTC.

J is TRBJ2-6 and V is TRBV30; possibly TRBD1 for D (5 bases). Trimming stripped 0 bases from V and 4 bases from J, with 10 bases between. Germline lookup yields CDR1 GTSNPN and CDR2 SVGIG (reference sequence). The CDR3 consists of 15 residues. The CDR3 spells CAWSVRGLGANVLTF. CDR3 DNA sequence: TGTGCCTGGAGTGTAAGGGGTTTAGGGGCCAACGTCCTGACTTTC. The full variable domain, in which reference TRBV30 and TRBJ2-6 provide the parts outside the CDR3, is SQTIHQWPATLVQPVGSPLSLECTVEGTSNPNLYWYRQAAGRGLQLLFYSVGIGQISSEVPQNLSASRPQDRQFILSSKKLLLSDSGFYLCAWSVRGLGANVLTFGAGSRLTVL.

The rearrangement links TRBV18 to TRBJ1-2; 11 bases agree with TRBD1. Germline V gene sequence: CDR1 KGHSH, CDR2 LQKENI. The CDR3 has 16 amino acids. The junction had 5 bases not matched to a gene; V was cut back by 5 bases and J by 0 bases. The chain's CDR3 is CASSEDRGPPNYGYTF. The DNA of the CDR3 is TGTGCCAGCTCAGAGGACAGGGGGCCGCCTAACTATGGCTACACCTTC.

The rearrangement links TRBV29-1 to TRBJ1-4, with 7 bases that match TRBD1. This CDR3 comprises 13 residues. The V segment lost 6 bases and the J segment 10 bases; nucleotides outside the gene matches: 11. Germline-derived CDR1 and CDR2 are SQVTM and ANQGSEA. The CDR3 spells CSVTFPGQPKLFF. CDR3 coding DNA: TGCAGCGTGACCTTTCCGGGACAGCCAAAACTGTTTTTT.

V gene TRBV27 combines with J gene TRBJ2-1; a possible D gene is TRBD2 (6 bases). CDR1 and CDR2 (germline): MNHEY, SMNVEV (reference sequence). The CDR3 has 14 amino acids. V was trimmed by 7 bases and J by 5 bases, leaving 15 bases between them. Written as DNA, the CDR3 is TGTGCCAGCACCCGAGTCGGGGGAAACAATGAGCAGTTCTTC. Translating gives CASTRVGGNNEQFF.

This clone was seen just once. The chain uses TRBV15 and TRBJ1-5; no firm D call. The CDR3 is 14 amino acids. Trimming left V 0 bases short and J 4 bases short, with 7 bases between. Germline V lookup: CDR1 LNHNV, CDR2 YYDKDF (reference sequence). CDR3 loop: CATSRESGNQPQHF. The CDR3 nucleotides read TGTGCCACCAGCAGAGAGTCCGGTAATCAGCCCCAGCATTTT.

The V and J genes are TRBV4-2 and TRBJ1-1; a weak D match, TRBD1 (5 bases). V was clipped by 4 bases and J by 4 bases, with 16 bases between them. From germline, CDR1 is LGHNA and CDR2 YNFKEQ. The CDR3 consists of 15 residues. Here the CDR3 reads CASSPYLGQGTEAFF. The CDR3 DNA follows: TGTGCCAGCAGCCCGTACCTCGGGCAGGGCACTGAAGCTTTCTTT.

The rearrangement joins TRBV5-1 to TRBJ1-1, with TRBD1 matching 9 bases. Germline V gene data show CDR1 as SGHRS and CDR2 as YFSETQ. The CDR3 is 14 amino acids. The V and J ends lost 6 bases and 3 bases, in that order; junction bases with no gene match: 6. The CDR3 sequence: CASTPGQGYTEAFF. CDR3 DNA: TGCGCCAGCACCCCGGGACAGGGATACACTGAAGCTTTCTTT.

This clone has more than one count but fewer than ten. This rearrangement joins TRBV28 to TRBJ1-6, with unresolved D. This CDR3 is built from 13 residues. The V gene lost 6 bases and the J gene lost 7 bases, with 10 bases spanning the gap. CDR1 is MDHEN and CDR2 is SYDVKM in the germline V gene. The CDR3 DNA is TGTGCCAGCAGGGCCCCGGGGAATTCACCCCTCCACTTT. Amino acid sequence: CASRAPGNSPLHF. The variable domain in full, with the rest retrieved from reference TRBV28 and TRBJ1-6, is DVKVTQSSRYLVKRTGEKVFLECVQDMDHENMFWYRQDPGLGLRLIYFSYDVKMKEKGDIPEGYSVSREKKERFSLILESASTNQTSMYLCASRAPGNSPLHFGNGTRLTVT.

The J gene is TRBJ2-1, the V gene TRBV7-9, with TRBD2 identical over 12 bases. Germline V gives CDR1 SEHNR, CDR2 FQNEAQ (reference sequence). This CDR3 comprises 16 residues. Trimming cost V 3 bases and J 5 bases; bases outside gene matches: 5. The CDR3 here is CASSFTLAGGNNEQFF. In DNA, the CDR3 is TGTGCCAGCAGCTTTACGCTAGCGGGGGGGAACAATGAGCAGTTCTTC.

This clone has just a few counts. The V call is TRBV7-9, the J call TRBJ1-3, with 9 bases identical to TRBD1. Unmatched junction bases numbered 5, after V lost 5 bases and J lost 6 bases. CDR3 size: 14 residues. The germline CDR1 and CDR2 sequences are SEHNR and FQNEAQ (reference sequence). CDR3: CASSNRDRVNTIYF. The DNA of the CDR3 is TGTGCCAGCAGCAACCGGGACAGGGTAAACACCATATATTTT. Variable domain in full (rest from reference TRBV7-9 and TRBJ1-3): DTGVSQNPRHKITKRGQNVTFRCDPISEHNRLYWYRQTLGQGPEFLTYFQNEAQLEKSRLLSDRFSAERPKGSFSTLEIQRTEQGDSAMYLCASSNRDRVNTIYFGEGSWLTVV.

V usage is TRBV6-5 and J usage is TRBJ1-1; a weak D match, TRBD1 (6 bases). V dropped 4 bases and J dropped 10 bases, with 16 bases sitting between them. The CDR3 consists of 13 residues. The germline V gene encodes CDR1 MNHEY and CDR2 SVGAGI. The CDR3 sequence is CASSSTLQGRAFF. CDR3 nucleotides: TGTGCCAGCAGTTCTACGTTACAGGGAAGAGCTTTCTTT.

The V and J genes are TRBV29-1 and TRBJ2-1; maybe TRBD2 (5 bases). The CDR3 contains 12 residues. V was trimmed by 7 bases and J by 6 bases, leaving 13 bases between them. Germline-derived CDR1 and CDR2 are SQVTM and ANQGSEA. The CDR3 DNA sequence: TGCAGCGCTTCACCCCGGGGCAATGAGCAGTTCTTC. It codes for CSASPRGNEQFF.

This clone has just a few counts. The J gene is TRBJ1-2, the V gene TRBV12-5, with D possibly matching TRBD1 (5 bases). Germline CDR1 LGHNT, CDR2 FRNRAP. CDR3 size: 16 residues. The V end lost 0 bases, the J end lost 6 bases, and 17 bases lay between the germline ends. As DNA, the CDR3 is TGTGCTAGTGGTTTGGTTCCGGCAGGGATAATGGATGGCTACACCTTC. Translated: CASGLVPAGIMDGYTF.

CDR3 bases: TGTGCCAGCAGTATAACAGGGGGATTGAATGGCTACACCTTC. This gives the protein CASSITGGLNGYTF. The chain carries TRBV28 and TRBJ1-2; 8 positions match TRBD1. Germline trimming cut 5 bases from V and 6 bases from J; bases unmatched to any gene: 8. CDR1 and CDR2 from the germline V gene are MDHEN and SYDVKM. There are 14 residues in the CDR3.